The rows below give T cell receptor beta chains drawn from one sample of a study of tumor-infiltrating lymphocytes in primary liver carcinoma. TCRdb passed the multiplex PCR reads through MiXCR, listing each CDR3 protein once. The table includes fewer than 400,000 distinct CDR3 sequences, about three fifths detected once. Material for sequencing was peripheral blood. Every receptor here comes from a woman aged 30 to 39 with primary liver carcinoma and hepatitis B virus infection. Both conserved end residues are part of each CDR3. Each record gives: V gene, J gene, clone size, D gene, CDR3 DNA, CDR3 protein. D genes are given only for firm matches. The listing skips clone size in some rows; elsewhere it reads once, few, many or a size class.

V gene: TRBV29-1; J gene: TRBJ2-2; clone size: few; D gene: .; CDR3 DNA: TGCGGCGTCGGGGTACGGTCGAACACCGGGGAGCTGTTTTTT; CDR3 protein: CGVGVRSNTGELFF
V gene: TRBV6-2/TRBV6-3; J gene: TRBJ1-6; clone size: .; D gene: .; CDR3 DNA: TGTGCCAGCAGTTACTCGAAAGCTTCACCCCTCCACTTT; CDR3 protein: CASSYSKASPLHF
V gene: TRBV6-2/TRBV6-3; J gene: TRBJ2-1; clone size: .; D gene: TRBD1; CDR3 DNA: TGTGCCAGCCGAGAACCGGGACAGGGAGTCAATGAGCAGTTCTTC; CDR3 protein: CASREPGQGVNEQFF
V gene: TRBV11-2; J gene: TRBJ2-7; clone size: once; D gene: TRBD1; CDR3 DNA: TGTGCCAGTAGCTATCCAGGGGGCACCTACGAGCAGTACTTC; CDR3 protein: CASSYPGGTYEQYF
V gene: TRBV11-3; J gene: TRBJ2-2; clone size: many; D gene: .; CDR3 DNA: TGTGCCAGCAGCTTAGGCGACGTTACCGGGGAGCTGTTTTTT; CDR3 protein: CASSLGDVTGELFF
V gene: TRBV11-2; J gene: TRBJ2-1; clone size: few; D gene: TRBD2; CDR3 DNA: TGTGCCAGCAGCTTCCAAAAAAGCGGGAGGCCCTCCTACAGCGAGCAGTTCTTC; CDR3 protein: CASSFQKSGRPSYSEQFF
V gene: TRBV4-2; J gene: TRBJ2-2; clone size: many; D gene: .; CDR3 DNA: TGTGCCAGCAGCCAAGAGGGGACCAAGAACACCGGGGAGCTGTTTTTT; CDR3 protein: CASSQEGTKNTGELFF
V gene: TRBV5-4; J gene: TRBJ2-7; clone size: .; D gene: TRBD1; CDR3 DNA: TGTGCCAGCAGCCCCGGGACAGGGAGCTTAGCCTACGAGCAGTACTTC; CDR3 protein: CASSPGTGSLAYEQYF
V gene: TRBV28; J gene: TRBJ2-5; clone size: .; D gene: .; CDR3 DNA: TGTGCCAGCAGTCCCCAAGGGCTAGATAAGTACTTC; CDR3 protein: CASSPQGLDKYF
V gene: TRBV29-1; J gene: TRBJ2-7; clone size: few; D gene: .; CDR3 DNA: TGCAGCGTTGTAGGCGCCTCCGACGAGCAGTACTTC; CDR3 protein: CSVVGASDEQYF
V gene: TRBV6-2/TRBV6-3; J gene: TRBJ2-7; clone size: .; D gene: .; CDR3 DNA: TGTGTCAGCAGTCCGCCAGGGGTACCCTACGAGCAGTACTTC; CDR3 protein: CVSSPPGVPYEQYF
V gene: TRBV7-9; J gene: TRBJ2-3; clone size: many; D gene: TRBD2; CDR3 DNA: TGTGCCAGCAGCTTAGGACTAGCGGGAGTGACAGATACGCAGTATTTT; CDR3 protein: CASSLGLAGVTDTQYF
V gene: TRBV11-2; J gene: TRBJ1-4; clone size: many; D gene: .; CDR3 DNA: TGTGCCAGCAGCTTAGATCATGGGGCGGTGAGAAGCGTTTTT; CDR3 protein: CASSLDHGAVRSVF
V gene: TRBV11-2; J gene: TRBJ2-2; clone size: .; D gene: .; CDR3 DNA: TGTGCCGGCAGCTTAGATCGGGGCACCGGGGAGTTGTTTTTT; CDR3 protein: CAGSLDRGTGELFF
V gene: TRBV6-6; J gene: TRBJ2-1; clone size: many; D gene: .; CDR3 DNA: TGTGCCGCCGGTAGTTTGTCTCAGTTCTTC; CDR3 protein: CAAGSLSQFF
V gene: TRBV11-1; J gene: TRBJ2-1; clone size: .; D gene: .; CDR3 DNA: TGTGCCAGCGGCTTAGACTGTGAGCAGTTCTTC; CDR3 protein: CASGLDCEQFF
V gene: TRBV28; J gene: TRBJ2-1; clone size: .; D gene: .; CDR3 DNA: TGTGCCAGCAGTTTTGGGTGGAATGAGCAGTTCTTC; CDR3 protein: CASSFGWNEQFF
V gene: TRBV12-3/TRBV12-4; J gene: TRBJ2-1; clone size: .; D gene: TRBD2; CDR3 DNA: TGTGCCAGCTGTTTACGTAGCGGGAGGGACGAGCAGTTCTTC; CDR3 protein: CASCLRSGRDEQFF
V gene: TRBV11-2; J gene: TRBJ2-7; clone size: .; D gene: TRBD2; CDR3 DNA: TGTGCCAGCAGCTTATGCGGGAGGGTCCCGGACGAGCAGTACTTC; CDR3 protein: CASSLCGRVPDEQYF
V gene: TRBV11-3; J gene: TRBJ2-5; clone size: .; D gene: .; CDR3 DNA: TGTGCCAGCTGCTTAGACGGAGAAATAGAGACCCGGTATTTC; CDR3 protein: CASCLDGEIETRYF
V gene: TRBV11-1; J gene: TRBJ2-1; clone size: once; D gene: TRBD1; CDR3 DNA: TGTGCCAGCAGCCTGACAGGGGGAAATTACAATGAGCAGTTCTTC; CDR3 protein: CASSLTGGNYNEQFF
V gene: TRBV28; J gene: TRBJ1-5; clone size: .; D gene: .; CDR3 DNA: TGTGCCAGCAGTCCTGGAGGGAGCAATCAGCCCCAGCATTTT; CDR3 protein: CASSPGGSNQPQHF
V gene: TRBV6-2/TRBV6-3; J gene: TRBJ2-3; clone size: .; D gene: TRBD2; CDR3 DNA: TGTGCCAGCAGTTACTCGACCATAGCGGGGAGAGACACAGATACGCAGTATTTT; CDR3 protein: CASSYSTIAGRDTDTQYF
V gene: TRBV6-6; J gene: TRBJ2-6; clone size: once; D gene: TRBD1; CDR3 DNA: TGTGCCAGCAGTACCGGGACAGGGGTTTCTGTGGCCAACGTCCTGACTTTC; CDR3 protein: CASSTGTGVSVANVLTF
V gene: TRBV28; J gene: TRBJ2-4; clone size: .; D gene: .; CDR3 DNA: TGTGCCAGCCAGGGCGAAAACATTCAGTACTTC; CDR3 protein: CASQGENIQYF
V gene: TRBV6-1; J gene: TRBJ1-6; clone size: .; D gene: .; CDR3 DNA: TGTGCCAGCAATGTCCACCGGGACCTTAATTCACCCCTCCACTTT; CDR3 protein: CASNVHRDLNSPLHF
V gene: TRBV7-9; J gene: TRBJ2-5; clone size: .; D gene: .; CDR3 DNA: TGTGCCAGCAGCCTGTTAGAAGAGACCCAGTACTTC; CDR3 protein: CASSLLEETQYF
V gene: TRBV6-1; J gene: TRBJ2-7; clone size: many; D gene: TRBD1; CDR3 DNA: TGTGCCAGCAGAAAACAGGGGCGTTCCTACGAGCAGTACTTC; CDR3 protein: CASRKQGRSYEQYF
V gene: TRBV10-2; J gene: TRBJ2-1; clone size: .; D gene: .; CDR3 DNA: TGCGCCATCAAATCGACAGAAAGGTGGGATGAGCAGTTCTTC; CDR3 protein: CAIKSTERWDEQFF
V gene: TRBV6-6; J gene: TRBJ1-5; clone size: .; D gene: .; CDR3 DNA: TGTGCCAGCAGTTACGAGTTCATTCAGCCTCAGCATTTT; CDR3 protein: CASSYEFIQPQHF
V gene: TRBV30; J gene: TRBJ1-6; clone size: .; D gene: TRBD1; CDR3 DNA: TGTGCCTGGATGACAGGGGCTGGGGTTAATTCACCCCTCCACTTT; CDR3 protein: CAWMTGAGVNSPLHF
V gene: TRBV11-2; J gene: TRBJ2-7; clone size: many; D gene: .; CDR3 DNA: TGTGCCAGCAGCTTAGATCAAGGTCGGAACTCCTACGAGCAGTACTTC; CDR3 protein: CASSLDQGRNSYEQYF
V gene: TRBV4-3; J gene: TRBJ1-1; clone size: .; D gene: .; CDR3 DNA: TGCGCCAGCAGCCAAGATTCCGCCAGGCTCTGGGAAGCTTTCTTT; CDR3 protein: CASSQDSARLWEAFF
V gene: TRBV11-2; J gene: TRBJ2-7; clone size: many; D gene: .; CDR3 DNA: TGTGCCAGCAGCTTTTCCGACGGCACCCACTACGAGCAGTACTTC; CDR3 protein: CASSFSDGTHYEQYF
V gene: TRBV28; J gene: TRBJ2-7; clone size: .; D gene: TRBD2; CDR3 DNA: TGTGCCAGCAGTTTGAGGCGGGAGGTGACCGAGCAGTACTTC; CDR3 protein: CASSLRREVTEQYF
V gene: TRBV12-3/TRBV12-4; J gene: TRBJ2-3; clone size: .; D gene: .; CDR3 DNA: TGTGCCAGCAGGACCCTAGATACGCAGTATTTT; CDR3 protein: CASRTLDTQYF
V gene: TRBV5-4; J gene: TRBJ2-1; clone size: few; D gene: TRBD2; CDR3 DNA: TGTGCCAGCACCAGGACTAGCGGTGACAATGAGCAGTTCTTC; CDR3 protein: CASTRTSGDNEQFF
V gene: TRBV5-4; J gene: TRBJ1-1; clone size: few; D gene: .; CDR3 DNA: TGTGCCAGCAGCGTACAGACGAACACTGAAGCTTTCTTT; CDR3 protein: CASSVQTNTEAFF
V gene: TRBV6-5; J gene: TRBJ2-1; clone size: many; D gene: .; CDR3 DNA: TGTGCCAGCAGTCCCGACAGGGGAGGGAAGAATGAGCAGTTCTTC; CDR3 protein: CASSPDRGGKNEQFF
V gene: TRBV6-1; J gene: TRBJ2-1; clone size: few; D gene: .; CDR3 DNA: TGTGCCAGCATTCGAACCGACGGGAGCTCCTACAATGAGCAGTTCTTC; CDR3 protein: CASIRTDGSSYNEQFF
V gene: TRBV6-6; J gene: TRBJ1-1; clone size: .; D gene: .; CDR3 DNA: TGTGCCAGCAGTTACTCGCTTCTCGGCAACACTGAAGCTTTCTTT; CDR3 protein: CASSYSLLGNTEAFF
V gene: TRBV11-2; J gene: TRBJ2-3; clone size: .; D gene: .; CDR3 DNA: TGTGACAGCGGATCCTGGGCGAGAGTGGGGGGTACGCAGTATTTT; CDR3 protein: CDSGSWARVGGTQYF
V gene: TRBV11-2; J gene: TRBJ2-1; clone size: .; D gene: .; CDR3 DNA: TGTGCCAGTAGCTCCCAAGGGATGGGGGAGCAGTTCTTC; CDR3 protein: CASSSQGMGEQFF